A selection of T cell receptor beta chains follows, all from one sample in a study of shared clonotypes between healthy human individuals. Only in-frame clones appear in the TCRdb table, and some are missing; sequencing was by immunoSEQ multiplex PCR. Among around 690,000 clones, roughly 91% were seen once, and the ten largest hold about a third. The sequenced material came from memory CD8+ T cells from PBMCs. Receptors originate from a man between 18 and 29 years old in good health. Some clones in this sample may be carry-over from other donors' samples. Each CDR3 is given with its conserved first and last residue. A D gene is named only where the DNA matches it firmly. Some rows have no size entry. The others give once, few or many, or a class for an expanded clone.

>TRBD2|TRBJ2-5|TRBV9|NA
TGTGCCAGCAACCCGGGGGGGGCCGCTATGGAGACCCAGTACTTC
CASNPGGAAMETQYF
>NA|TRBJ1-2|TRBV6-5|NA
TGTGCCAGCAGTTACTCCCCGAAGGGGGAGAGCTACACCTTC
CASSYSPKGESYTF
>NA|TRBJ2-7|TRBV7-8|NA
TGTGCCAGCAGCTCGGACCAAGCCTACGAGCAGTACTTC
CASSSDQAYEQYF
>TRBD2|TRBJ2-1|TRBV7-3|NA
TGTGCCAGCAGCTTGACTAGCGGGAGGTCTTCAAAAGAGCAGTTCTTC
CASSLTSGRSSKEQFF
>NA|TRBJ2-7|TRBV27|NA
TGTGCCAGCAGTTTGGGGAGCACCTACGAGCAGTACTTC
CASSLGSTYEQYF
>NA|TRBJ1-5|TRBV7-6|NA
TGTGCCAGCAGTCCGAACGCTGGCCTGATTGGGAGCAATCAGCCCCAGCATTTT
CASSPNAGLIGSNQPQHF
>NA|TRBJ1-4|TRBV4-1|NA
TGCGCCAGCACCCAACGACCGGGGCTTAATGAAAAACTGTTTTTT
CASTQRPGLNEKLFF
>NA|TRBJ2-2|TRBV9|NA
TGTGCCAGCAGCGTTAATGGTTACGGCGGGGAGCTGTTTTTT
CASSVNGYGGELFF
>TRBD2|TRBJ2-3|TRBV2|NA
TGTGCCAGCAGCCTCCAGGCTAGCGGGAGTAGGGATACGCAGTATTTT
CASSLQASGSRDTQYF
>NA|TRBJ1-1|TRBV5-4|few
TGTGCCAGCAGGACGGGGGGTGACACTGAAGCTTTCTTT
CASRTGGDTEAFF
>NA|TRBJ1-6|TRBV5-4|NA
TGTGCCAGCAGCTTGGCCGCTGGGGCATGGGGGGATAATTCACCCCTCCACTTT
CASSLAAGAWGDNSPLHF